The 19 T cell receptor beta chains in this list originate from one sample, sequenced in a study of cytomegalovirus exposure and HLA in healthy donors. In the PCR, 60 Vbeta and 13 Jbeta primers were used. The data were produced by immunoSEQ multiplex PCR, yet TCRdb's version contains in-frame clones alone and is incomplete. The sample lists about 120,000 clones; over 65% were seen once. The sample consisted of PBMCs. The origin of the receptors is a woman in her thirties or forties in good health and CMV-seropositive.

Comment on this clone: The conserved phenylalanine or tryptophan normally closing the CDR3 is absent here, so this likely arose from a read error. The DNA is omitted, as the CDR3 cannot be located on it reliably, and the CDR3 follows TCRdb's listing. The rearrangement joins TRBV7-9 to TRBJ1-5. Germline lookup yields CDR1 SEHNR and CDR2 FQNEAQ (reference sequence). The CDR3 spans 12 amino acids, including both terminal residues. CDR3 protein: CASSPTGGPLRV.

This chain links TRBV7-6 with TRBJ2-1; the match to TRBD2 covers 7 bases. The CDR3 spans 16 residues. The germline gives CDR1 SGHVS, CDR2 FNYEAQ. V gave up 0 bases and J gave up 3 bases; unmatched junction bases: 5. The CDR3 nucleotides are TGTGCCAGCAGCTTAGCTTGGGCGGGAGACTACAATGAGCAGTTCTTC. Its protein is CASSLAWAGDYNEQFF. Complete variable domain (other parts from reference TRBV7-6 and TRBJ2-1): GAGVSQSPRYKVTKRGQDVALRCDPISGHVSLYWYRQALGQGPEFLTYFNYEAQQDKSGLPNDRFSAERPEGSISTLTIQRTEQRDSAMYRCASSLAWAGDYNEQFFGPGTRLTVL.

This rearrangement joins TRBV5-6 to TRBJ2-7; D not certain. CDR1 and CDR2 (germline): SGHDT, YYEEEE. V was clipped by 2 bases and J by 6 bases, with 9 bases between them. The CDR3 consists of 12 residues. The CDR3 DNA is TGTGCCAGCAGCTTTAGATCCGCCGAGCAGTACTTC. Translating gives CASSFRSAEQYF.

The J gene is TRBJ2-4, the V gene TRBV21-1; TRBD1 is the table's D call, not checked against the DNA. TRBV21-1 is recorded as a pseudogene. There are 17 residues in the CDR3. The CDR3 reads CASSPYSGVRAKNIQYF. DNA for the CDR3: TGTGCCAGCAGCCCATACTCAGGGGTCAGAGCCAAAAACATTCAGTACTTC.

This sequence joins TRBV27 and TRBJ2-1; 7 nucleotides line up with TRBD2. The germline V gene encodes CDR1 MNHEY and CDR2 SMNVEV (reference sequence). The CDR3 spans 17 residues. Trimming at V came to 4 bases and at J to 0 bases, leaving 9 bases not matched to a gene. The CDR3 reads CASSSKTSLSSYNEQFF. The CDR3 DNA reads TGTGCCAGCAGTTCCAAGACTAGCCTCAGCTCCTACAATGAGCAGTTCTTC.

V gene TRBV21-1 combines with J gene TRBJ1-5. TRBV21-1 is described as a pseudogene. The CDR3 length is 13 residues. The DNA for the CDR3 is TGTGCCAGCAGCAAAAGGTCTATCCTAGAGCAGCATTTT. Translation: CASSKRSILEQHF.

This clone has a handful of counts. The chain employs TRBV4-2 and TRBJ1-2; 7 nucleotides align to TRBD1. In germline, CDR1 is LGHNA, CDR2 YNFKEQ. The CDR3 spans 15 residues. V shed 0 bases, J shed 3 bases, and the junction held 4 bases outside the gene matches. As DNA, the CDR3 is TGTGCCAGCAGCCAAGAAGGGGGCCGGGACTATGGCTACACCTTC. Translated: CASSQEGGRDYGYTF.

CDR3 bases: TGTGCCAGCAGCTTAGACAGTGAAGGCTACACCTTC. It translates to CASSLDSEGYTF. The V call is TRBV7-9, the J call TRBJ1-2; D not resolved. V lost 1 base and J 8 bases, leaving 8 bases between the germline ends. This CDR3 region has 12 residues. Germline CDR1 is SEHNR and CDR2 is FQNEAQ (reference sequence).

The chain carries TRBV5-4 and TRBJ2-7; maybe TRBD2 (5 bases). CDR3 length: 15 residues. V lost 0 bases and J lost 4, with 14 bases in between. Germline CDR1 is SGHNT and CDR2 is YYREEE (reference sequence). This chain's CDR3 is CASSLGGSAGYEQYF. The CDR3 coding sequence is TGTGCCAGCAGCTTGGGAGGGAGTGCGGGTTACGAGCAGTACTTC.

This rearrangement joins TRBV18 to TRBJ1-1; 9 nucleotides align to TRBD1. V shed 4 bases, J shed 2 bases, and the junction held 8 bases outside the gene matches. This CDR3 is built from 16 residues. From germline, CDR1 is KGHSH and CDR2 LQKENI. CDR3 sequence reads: CASSQSGTGTNTEAFF. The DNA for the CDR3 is TGTGCCAGCTCACAATCCGGGACAGGGACCAACACTGAAGCTTTCTTT.

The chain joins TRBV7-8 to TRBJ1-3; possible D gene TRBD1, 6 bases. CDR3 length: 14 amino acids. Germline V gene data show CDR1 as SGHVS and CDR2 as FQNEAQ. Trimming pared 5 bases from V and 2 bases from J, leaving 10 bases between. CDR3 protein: CASSPTGPGNTIYF. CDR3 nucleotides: TGTGCCAGCAGCCCGACAGGTCCTGGAAACACCATATATTTT.

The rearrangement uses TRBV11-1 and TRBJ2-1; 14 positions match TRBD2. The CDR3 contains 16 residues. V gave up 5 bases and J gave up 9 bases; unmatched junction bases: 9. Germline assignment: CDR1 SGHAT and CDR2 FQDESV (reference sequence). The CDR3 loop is CASSGRLAGGPGEQFF. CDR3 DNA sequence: TGTGCCAGCAGCGGGAGACTAGCGGGGGGGCCGGGTGAGCAGTTCTTC. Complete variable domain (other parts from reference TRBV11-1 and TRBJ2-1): EAEVAQSPRYKITEKSQAVAFWCDPISGHATLYWYRQILGQGPELLVQFQDESVVDDSQLPKDRFSAERLKGVDSTLKIQPAELGDSAMYLCASSGRLAGGPGEQFFGPGTRLTVL.

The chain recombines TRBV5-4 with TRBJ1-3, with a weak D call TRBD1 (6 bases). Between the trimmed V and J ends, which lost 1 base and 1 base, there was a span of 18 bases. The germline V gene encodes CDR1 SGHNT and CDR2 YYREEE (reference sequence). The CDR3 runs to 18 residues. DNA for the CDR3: TGTGCCAGCAGCTTGTGGGACTACCAGGGGCTATCTGGAAACACCATATATTTT. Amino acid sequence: CASSLWDYQGLSGNTIYF.

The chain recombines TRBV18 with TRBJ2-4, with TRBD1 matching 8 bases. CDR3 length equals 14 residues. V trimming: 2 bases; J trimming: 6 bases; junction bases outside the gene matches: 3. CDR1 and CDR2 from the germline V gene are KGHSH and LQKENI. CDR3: CASSPSQGANIQYF. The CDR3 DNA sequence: TGTGCCAGCTCACCATCGCAGGGGGCAAACATTCAGTACTTC.

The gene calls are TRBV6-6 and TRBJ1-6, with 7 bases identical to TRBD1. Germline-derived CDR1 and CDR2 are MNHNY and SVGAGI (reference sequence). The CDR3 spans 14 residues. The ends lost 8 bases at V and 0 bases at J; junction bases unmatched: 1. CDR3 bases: TGTGCCAGCGGGGACAGCTCCTATAATTCACCCCTCCACTTT. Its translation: CASGDSSYNSPLHF.

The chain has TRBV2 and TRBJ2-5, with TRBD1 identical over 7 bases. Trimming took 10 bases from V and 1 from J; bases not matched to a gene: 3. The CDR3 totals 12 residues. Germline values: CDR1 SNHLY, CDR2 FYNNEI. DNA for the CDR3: TGTGCCACGGGACAGCTCCAAGAGACCCAGTACTTC. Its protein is CATGQLQETQYF.

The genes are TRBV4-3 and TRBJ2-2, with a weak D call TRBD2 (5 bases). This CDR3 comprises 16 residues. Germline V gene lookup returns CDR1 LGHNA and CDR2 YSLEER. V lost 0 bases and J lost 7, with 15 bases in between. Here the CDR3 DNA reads TGCGCCAGCAGCCAAGAGTCCGGGATCGCAATCGGGGAGCTGTTTTTT. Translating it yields CASSQESGIAIGELFF.

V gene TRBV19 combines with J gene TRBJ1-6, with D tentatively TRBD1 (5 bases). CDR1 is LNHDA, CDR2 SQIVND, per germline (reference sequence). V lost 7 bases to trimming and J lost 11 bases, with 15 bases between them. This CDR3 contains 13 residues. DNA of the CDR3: TGTGCCAGTAACGGGCAGGGTTCGACACCCCTCCACTTT. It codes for CASNGQGSTPLHF.

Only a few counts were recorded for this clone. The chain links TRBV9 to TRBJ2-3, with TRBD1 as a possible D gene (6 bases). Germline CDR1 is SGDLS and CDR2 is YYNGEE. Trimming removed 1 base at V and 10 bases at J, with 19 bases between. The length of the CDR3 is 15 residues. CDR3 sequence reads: CASSVSGTTREPQYF. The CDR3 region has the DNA TGTGCCAGCAGCGTATCGGGGACAACAAGGGAGCCGCAGTATTTT.